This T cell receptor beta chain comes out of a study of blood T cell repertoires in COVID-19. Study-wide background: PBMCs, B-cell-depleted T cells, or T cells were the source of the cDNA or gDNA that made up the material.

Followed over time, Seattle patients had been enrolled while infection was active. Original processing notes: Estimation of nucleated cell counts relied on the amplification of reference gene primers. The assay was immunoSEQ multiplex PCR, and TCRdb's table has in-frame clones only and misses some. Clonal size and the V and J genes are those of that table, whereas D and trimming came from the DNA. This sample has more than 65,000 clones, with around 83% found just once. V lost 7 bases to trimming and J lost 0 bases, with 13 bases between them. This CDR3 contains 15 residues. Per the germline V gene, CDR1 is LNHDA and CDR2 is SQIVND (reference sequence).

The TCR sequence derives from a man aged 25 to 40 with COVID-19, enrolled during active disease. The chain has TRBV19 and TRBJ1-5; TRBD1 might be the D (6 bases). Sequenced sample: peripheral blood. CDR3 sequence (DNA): TGTGCCAGTAACCTCAGGGGTCTTAGCAATCAGCCCCAGCATTTT. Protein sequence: CASNLRGLSNQPQHF. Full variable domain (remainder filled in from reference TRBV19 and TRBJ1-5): DGGITQSPKYLFRKEGQNVTLSCEQNLNHDAMYWYRQDPGQGLRLIYYSQIVNDFQKGDIAEGYSVSREKKESFPLTVTSAQKNPTAFYLCASNLRGLSNQPQHFGDGTRLSIL.